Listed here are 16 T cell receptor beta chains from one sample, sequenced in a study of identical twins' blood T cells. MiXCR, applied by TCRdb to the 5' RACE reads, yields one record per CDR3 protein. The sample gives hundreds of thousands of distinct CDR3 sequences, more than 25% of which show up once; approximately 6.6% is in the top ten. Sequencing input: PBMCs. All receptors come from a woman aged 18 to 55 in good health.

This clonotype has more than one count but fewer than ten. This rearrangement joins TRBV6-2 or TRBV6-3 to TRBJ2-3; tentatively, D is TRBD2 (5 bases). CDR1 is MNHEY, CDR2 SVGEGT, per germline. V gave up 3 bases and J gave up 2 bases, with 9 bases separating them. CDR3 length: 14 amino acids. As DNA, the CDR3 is TGTGCCAGCAGTTATCCCCGGGACACAGATACGCAGTATTTT. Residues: CASSYPRDTDTQYF.

The CDR3 DNA reads as TGTGCCAGCAGCCCCGGTACGGGATATAATTCACCCCTCCACTTT. Protein: CASSPGTGYNSPLHF. The gene calls are TRBV9 and TRBJ1-6; D remains unclear. Germline V gene lookup returns CDR1 SGDLS and CDR2 YYNGEE. V shed 4 bases and J shed 4 bases, with 12 bases lying between them. CDR3 size: 15 residues.

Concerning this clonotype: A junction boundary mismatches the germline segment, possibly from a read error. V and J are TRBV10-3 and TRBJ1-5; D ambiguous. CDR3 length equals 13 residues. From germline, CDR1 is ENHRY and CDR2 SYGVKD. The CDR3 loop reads CAVSEGSYQPQHF. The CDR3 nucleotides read TGTGCCGTCAGTGAGGGCAGCTATCAGCCCCAGCATTTT.

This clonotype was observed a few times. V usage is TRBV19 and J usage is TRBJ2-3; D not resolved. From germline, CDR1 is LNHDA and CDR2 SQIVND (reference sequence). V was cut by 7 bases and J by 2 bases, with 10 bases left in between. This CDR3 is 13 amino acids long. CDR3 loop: CASKDFYTDTQYF. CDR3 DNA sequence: TGTGCCAGTAAAGACTTCTACACAGATACGCAGTATTTT.

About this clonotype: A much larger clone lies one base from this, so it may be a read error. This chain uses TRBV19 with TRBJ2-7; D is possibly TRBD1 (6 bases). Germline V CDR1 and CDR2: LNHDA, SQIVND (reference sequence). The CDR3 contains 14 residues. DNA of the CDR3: TGTGCCGGTAGCTCCGGGACAACCTCCTACGAGCAGTACTTC. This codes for CAGSSGTTSYEQYF. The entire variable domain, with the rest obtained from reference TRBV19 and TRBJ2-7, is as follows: DGGITQSPKYLFRKEGQNVTLSCEQNLNHDAMYWYRQDPGQGLRLIYYSQIVNDFQKGDIAEGYSVSREKKESFPLTVTSAQKNPTAFYLCAGSSGTTSYEQYFGPGTRLTVT.

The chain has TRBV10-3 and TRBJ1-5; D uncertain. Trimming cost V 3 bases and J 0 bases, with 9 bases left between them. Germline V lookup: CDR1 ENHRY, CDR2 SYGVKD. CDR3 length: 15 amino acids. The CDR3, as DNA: TGTGCCATCAGTGATAGTCAACTTAGCAATCAGCCCCAGCATTTT. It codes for CAISDSQLSNQPQHF.

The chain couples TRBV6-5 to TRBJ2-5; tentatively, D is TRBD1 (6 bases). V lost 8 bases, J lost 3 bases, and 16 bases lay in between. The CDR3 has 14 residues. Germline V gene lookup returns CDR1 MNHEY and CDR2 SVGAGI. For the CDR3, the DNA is TGTGCCAGCGGCAAATGGGCAGGGGAAGAGACCCAGTACTTC. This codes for CASGKWAGEETQYF.

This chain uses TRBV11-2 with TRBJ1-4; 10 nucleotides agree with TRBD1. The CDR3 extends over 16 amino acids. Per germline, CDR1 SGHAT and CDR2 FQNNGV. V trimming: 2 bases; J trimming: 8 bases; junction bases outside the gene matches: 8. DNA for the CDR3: TGTGCCAGCAGCTTAATGTTCGGGACAGGGGTCGAAAAACTGTTTTTT. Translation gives CASSLMFGTGVEKLFF. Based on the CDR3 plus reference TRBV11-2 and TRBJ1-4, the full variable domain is EAGVAQSPRYKIIEKRQSVAFWCNPISGHATLYWYQQILGQGPKLLIQFQNNGVVDDSQLPKDRFSAERLKGVDSTLKIQPAKLEDSAVYLCASSLMFGTGVEKLFFGSGTQLSVL.

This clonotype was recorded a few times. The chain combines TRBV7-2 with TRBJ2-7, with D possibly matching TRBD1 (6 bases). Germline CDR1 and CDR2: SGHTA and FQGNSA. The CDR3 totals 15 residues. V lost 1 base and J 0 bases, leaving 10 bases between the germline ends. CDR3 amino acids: CASSLDWDISYEQYF. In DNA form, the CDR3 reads TGTGCCAGCAGCTTAGATTGGGACATCTCCTACGAGCAGTACTTC.

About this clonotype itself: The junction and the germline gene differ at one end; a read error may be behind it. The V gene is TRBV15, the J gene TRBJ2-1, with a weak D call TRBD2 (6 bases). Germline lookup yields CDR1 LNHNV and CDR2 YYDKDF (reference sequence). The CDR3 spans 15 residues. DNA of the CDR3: TGTGCCACCAGCAGAGATAGCGGCTCCTACAATGAGCGGTTCTTC. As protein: CATSRDSGSYNERFF.

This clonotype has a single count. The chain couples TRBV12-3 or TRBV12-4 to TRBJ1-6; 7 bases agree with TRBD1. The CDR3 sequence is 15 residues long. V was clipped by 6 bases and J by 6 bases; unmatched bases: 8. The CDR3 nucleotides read TGTGCCAGCAGCCCCCGGGACAGTCCTAATTCACCCCTCCACTTT. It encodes CASSPRDSPNSPLHF.

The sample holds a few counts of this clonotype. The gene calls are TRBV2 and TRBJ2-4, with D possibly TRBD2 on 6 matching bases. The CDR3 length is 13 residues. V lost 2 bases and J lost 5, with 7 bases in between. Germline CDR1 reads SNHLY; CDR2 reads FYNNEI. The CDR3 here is CASSERGENIQYF. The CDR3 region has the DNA TGTGCCAGCAGTGAACGCGGGGAAAACATTCAGTACTTC.

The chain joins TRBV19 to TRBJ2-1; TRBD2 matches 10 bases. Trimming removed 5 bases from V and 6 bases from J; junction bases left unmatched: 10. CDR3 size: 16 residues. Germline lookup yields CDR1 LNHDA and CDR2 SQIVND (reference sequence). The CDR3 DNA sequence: TGTGCCAGTAGTCCCTCGCGAAGCGGGAGGGTCAATGAGCAGTTCTTC. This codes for CASSPSRSGRVNEQFF.

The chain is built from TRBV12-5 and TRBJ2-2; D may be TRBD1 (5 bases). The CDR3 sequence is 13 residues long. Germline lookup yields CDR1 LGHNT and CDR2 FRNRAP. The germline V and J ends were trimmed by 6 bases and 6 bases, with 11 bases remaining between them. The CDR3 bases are TGTGCTAGTGGCCAGCTAGGGGCCGGGGAGCTGTTTTTT. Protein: CASGQLGAGELFF.

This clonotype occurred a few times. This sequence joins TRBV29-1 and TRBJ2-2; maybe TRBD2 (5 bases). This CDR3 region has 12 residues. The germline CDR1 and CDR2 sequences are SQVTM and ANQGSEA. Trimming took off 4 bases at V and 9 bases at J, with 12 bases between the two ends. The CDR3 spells CSVATSGRELFF. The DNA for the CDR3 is TGCAGCGTTGCCACTAGTGGGCGGGAGCTGTTTTTT.

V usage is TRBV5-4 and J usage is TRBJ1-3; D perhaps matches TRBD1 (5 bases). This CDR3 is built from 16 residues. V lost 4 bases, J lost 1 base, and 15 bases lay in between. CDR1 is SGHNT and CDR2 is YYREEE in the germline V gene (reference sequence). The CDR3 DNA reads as TGTGCCAGCAGCCAGGGACCCGGCCGTTCTGGAAACACCATATATTTT. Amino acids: CASSQGPGRSGNTIYF.